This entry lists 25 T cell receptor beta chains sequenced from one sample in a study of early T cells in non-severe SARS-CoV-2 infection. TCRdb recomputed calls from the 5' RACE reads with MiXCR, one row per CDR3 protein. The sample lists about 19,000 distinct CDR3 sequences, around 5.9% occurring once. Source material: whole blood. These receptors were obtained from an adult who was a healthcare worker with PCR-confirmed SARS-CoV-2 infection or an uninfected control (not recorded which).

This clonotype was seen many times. DNA for the CDR3: TGTGCCAGCTCACCACGCCCGACTGAAGCTTTCTTT. Translated: CASSPRPTEAFF. J is TRBJ1-1 and V is TRBV18; D remains ambiguous. The CDR3 loop spans 12 amino acids. The germline gives CDR1 KGHSH, CDR2 LQKENI. Deletions cut 1 base from V and 5 bases from J, with 5 bases between.

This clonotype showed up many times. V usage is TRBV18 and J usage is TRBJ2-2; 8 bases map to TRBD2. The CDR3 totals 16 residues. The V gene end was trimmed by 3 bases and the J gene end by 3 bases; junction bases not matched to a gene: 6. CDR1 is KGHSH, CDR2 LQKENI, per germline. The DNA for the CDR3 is TGTGCCAGCTCACCCACCGGGACTAGGGACACCGGGGAGCTGTTTTTT. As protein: CASSPTGTRDTGELFF.

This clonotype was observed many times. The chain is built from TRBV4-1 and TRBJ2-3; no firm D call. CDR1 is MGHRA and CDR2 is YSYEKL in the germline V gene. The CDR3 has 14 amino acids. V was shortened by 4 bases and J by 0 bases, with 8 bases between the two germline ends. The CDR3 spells CASSRKGSTDTQYF. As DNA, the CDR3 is TGCGCCAGCAGCCGGAAGGGTAGCACAGATACGCAGTATTTT.

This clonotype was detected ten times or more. DNA of the CDR3: TGTGCCAGCAATCGAGCGAGTTTCTCCTACGAGCAGTACTTC. Its translation: CASNRASFSYEQYF. The V and J genes are TRBV2 and TRBJ2-7; no clear D. Trimming took 7 bases from V and 0 from J, leaving 13 bases between them. The V gene's germline CDR1 is SNHLY and CDR2 FYNNEI. The CDR3 has 14 amino acids.

CDR3 DNA: TGTGCCAGCAGCCCGGACAGGGGGCTCTTTAGTGACGGGGAGCTGTTTTTT. Protein sequence: CASSPDRGLFSDGELFF. V gene TRBV7-3 combines with J gene TRBJ2-2; TRBD1 matches 11 bases. In germline, CDR1 is SGHTA, CDR2 FQGTGA. J was trimmed by 7 bases and V by 5 bases; bases with no gene match: 12. The CDR3 totals 17 residues. Full variable domain (missing parts from reference TRBV7-3 and TRBJ2-2): GAGVSQTPSNKVTEKGKYVELRCDPISGHTALYWYRQSLGQGPEFLIYFQGTGAADDSGLPNDRFFAVRPEGSVSTLKIQRTERGDSAVYLCASSPDRGLFSDGELFFGEGSRLTVL.

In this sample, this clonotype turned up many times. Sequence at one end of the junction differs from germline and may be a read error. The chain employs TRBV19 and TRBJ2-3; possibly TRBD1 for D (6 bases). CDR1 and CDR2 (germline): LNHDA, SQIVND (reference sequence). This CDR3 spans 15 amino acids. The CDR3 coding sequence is TGTGCCAGCAGTACCTTAAGGACAGACACAGATACGCAGTATTTT. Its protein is CASSTLRTDTDTQYF.

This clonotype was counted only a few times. As DNA, the CDR3 is TGCAGCGTTGAAGATAAGGCGGGGGAGACCCAGTACTTC. This sequence encodes CSVEDKAGETQYF. The J gene is TRBJ2-5, the V gene TRBV29-1, with D perhaps TRBD2 (6 bases). Trimming shortened V by 0 bases and J by 5 bases, and 10 bases separated the two germline ends. CDR1 and CDR2 (germline): SQVTM, ANQGSEA. This CDR3 is 13 amino acids long.

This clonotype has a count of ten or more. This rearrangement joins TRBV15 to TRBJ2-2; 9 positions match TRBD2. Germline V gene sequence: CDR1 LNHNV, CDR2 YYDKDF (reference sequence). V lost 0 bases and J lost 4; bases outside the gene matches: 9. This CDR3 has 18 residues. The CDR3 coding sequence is TGTGCCACCAGCAGAGATCTGGCTCAACTAGCGGGCACCGGGGAGCTGTTTTTT. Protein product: CATSRDLAQLAGTGELFF.

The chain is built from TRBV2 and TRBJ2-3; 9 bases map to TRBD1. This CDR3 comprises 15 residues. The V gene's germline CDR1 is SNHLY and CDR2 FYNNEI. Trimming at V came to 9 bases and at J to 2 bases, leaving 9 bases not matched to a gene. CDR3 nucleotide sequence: TGTGCCAGGGGGACCGGGACAGGGAACACAGATACGCAGTATTTT. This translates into CARGTGTGNTDTQYF.

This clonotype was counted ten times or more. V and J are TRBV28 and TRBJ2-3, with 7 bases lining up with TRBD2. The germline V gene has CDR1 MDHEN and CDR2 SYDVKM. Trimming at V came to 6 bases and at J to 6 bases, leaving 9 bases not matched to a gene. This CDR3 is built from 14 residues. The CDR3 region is CASSRAGSEDTQYF. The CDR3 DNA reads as TGTGCCAGCAGCCGAGCGGGATCGGAGGATACGCAGTATTTT.

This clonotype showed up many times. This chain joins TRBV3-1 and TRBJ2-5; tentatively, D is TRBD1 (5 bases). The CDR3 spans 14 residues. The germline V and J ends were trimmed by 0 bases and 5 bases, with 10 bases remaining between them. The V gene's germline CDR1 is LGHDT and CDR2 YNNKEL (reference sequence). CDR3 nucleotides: TGTGCCAGCAGCCAAGACAGGGTTCAGGAGACCCAGTACTTC. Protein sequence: CASSQDRVQETQYF.

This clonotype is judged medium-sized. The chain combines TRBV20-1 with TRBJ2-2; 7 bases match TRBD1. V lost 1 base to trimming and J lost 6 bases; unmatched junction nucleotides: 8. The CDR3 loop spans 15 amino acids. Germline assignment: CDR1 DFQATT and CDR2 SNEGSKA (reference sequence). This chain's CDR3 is CSARVPGGMAGELFF. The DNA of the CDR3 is TGCAGTGCTAGAGTCCCAGGGGGTATGGCCGGGGAGCTGTTTTTT.

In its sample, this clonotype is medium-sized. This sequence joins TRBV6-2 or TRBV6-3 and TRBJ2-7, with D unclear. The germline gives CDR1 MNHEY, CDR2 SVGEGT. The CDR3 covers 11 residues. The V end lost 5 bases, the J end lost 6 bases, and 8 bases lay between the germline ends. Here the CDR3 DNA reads TGTGCCAGCAGTCCCCACTCCGAGCAGTACTTC. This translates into CASSPHSEQYF.

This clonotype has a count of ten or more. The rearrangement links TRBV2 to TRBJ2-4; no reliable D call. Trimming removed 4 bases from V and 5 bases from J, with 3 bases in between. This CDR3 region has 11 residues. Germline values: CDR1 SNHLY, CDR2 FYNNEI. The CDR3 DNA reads TGTGCCAGCAGTGCTGAAAACATTCAGTACTTC. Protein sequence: CASSAENIQYF.

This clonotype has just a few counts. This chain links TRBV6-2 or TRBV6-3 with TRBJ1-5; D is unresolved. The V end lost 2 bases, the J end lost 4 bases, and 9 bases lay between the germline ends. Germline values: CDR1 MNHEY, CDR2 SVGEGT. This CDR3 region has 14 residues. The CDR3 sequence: CASSYVGSNQPQHF. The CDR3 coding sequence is TGTGCCAGCAGTTACGTAGGATCGAATCAGCCCCAGCATTTT.

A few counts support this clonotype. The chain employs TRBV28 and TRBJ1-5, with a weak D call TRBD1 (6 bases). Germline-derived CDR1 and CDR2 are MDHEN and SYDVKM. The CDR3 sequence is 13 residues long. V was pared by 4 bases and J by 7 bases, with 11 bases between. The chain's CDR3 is CASSYRGLQPQHF. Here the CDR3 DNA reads TGTGCCAGCAGTTACCGGGGGCTCCAGCCCCAGCATTTT.

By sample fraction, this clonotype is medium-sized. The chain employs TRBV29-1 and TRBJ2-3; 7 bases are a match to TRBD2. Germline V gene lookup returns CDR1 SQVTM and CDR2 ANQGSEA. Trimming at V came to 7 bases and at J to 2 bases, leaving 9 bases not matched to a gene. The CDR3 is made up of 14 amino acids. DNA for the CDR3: TGCAGCGCTTCACGCGGGACTAACACAGATACGCAGTATTTT. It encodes CSASRGTNTDTQYF.

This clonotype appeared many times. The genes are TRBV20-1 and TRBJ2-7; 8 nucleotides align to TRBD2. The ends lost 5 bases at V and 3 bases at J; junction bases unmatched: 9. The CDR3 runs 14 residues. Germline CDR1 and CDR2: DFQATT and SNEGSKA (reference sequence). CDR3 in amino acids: CSAGRETSDYEQYF. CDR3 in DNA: TGCAGTGCTGGAAGGGAGACTAGCGACTACGAGCAGTACTTC.

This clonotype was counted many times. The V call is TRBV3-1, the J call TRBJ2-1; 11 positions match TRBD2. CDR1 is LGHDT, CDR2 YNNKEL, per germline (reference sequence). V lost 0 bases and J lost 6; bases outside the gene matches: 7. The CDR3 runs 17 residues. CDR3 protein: CASSQDLRLAGGNEQFF. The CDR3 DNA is TGTGCCAGCAGCCAAGATCTGAGGCTAGCGGGAGGCAATGAGCAGTTCTTC.

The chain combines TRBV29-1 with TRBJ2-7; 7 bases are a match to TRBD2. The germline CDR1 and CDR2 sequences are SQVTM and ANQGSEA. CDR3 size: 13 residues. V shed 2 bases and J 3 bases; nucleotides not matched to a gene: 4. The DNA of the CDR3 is TGCAGCGTTGAAAGAACGGGGGGCTACGAGCAGTACTTC. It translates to CSVERTGGYEQYF.

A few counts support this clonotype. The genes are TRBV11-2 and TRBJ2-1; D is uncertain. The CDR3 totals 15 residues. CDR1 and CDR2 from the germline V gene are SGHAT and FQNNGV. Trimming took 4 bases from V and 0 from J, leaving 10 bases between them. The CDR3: CASSSPPPSYNEQFF. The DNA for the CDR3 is TGTGCCAGCAGCTCGCCCCCACCCTCCTACAATGAGCAGTTCTTC. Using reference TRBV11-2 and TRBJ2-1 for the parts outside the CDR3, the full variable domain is EAGVAQSPRYKIIEKRQSVAFWCNPISGHATLYWYQQILGQGPKLLIQFQNNGVVDDSQLPKDRFSAERLKGVDSTLKIQPAKLEDSAVYLCASSSPPPSYNEQFFGPGTRLTVL.

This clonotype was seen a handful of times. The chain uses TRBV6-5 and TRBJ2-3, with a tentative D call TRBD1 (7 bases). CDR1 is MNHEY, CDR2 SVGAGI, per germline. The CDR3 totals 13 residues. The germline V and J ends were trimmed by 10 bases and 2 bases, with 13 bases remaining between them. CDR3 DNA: TGTGCCACGGGGGACAGTCACACAGATACGCAGTATTTT. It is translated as CATGDSHTDTQYF.

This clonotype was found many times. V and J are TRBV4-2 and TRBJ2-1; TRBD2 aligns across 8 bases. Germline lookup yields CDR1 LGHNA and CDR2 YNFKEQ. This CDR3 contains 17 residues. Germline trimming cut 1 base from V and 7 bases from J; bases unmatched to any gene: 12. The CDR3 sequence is CASSQVSGGLTVNEQFF. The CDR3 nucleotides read TGTGCCAGCAGCCAAGTGTCGGGGGGGTTGACGGTGAATGAGCAGTTCTTC.

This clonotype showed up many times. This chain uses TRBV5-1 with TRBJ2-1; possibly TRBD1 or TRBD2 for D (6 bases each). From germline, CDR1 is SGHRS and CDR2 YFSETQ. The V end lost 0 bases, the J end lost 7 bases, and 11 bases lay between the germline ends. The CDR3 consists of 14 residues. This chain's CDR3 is CASSLVGGRNEQFF. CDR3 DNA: TGCGCCAGCAGCTTGGTCGGGGGCAGGAATGAGCAGTTCTTC. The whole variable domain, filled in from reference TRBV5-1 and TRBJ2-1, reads KAGVTQTPRYLIKTRGQQVTLSCSPISGHRSVSWYQQTPGQGLQFLFEYFSETQRNKGNFPGRFSGRQFSNSRSEMNVSTLELGDSALYLCASSLVGGRNEQFFGPGTRLTVL.

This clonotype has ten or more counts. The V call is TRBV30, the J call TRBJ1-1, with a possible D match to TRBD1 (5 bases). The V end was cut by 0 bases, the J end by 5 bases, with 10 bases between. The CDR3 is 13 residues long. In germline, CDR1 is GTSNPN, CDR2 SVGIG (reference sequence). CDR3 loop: CAWSVRGTTEAFF. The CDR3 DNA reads TGTGCCTGGAGTGTACGAGGGACGACTGAAGCTTTCTTT.